This T cell receptor (beta chain) was captured by sequencing in a study of T-cell memory formation after mild COVID-19. TCRdb analysed the 5' RACE reads with MiXCR anew, one entry per CDR3 protein. The sample yields roughly 200,000 distinct CDR3 sequences, roughly a fifth seen once. General observations from the study: The authors did not confirm SARS-CoV-2 specificity of second-wave clones peaking day 37. Cross-reactive memory appears to have joined, as suggested by some responding clones showing up in pre-infection memory. Most CD4+ clones that shrank were in CM and EM, while CD8+ ones turned up in EMRA.

This clonotype has only a few counts. Its target is unknown. Germline-derived CDR1 and CDR2 are PRHDT and FYEKMQ (reference sequence). CDR3 length: 14 residues. Trimming cost V 6 bases and J 3 bases; bases outside gene matches: 5. The clonotype comes from an adult woman who had mild COVID-19 (a few samples of this study predate the infection). Cell type and time point are not known. The chain recombines TRBV13 with TRBJ1-1, with TRBD1 matching over 9 bases. The specimen was PBMCs or a T cell subset sorted from them (not recorded which). CDR3 nucleotide sequence: TGTGCCAGCAGACTGGGACAGGGCTACACTGAAGCTTTCTTT. This codes for CASRLGQGYTEAFF.